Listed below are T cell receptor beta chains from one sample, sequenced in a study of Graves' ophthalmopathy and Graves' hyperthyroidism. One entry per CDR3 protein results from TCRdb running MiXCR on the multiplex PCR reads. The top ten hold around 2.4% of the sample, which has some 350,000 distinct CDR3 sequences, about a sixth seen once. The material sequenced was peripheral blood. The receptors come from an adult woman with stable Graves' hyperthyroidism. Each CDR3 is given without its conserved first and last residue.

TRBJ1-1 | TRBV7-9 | ASSEGSTEAF
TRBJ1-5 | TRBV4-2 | ASSARGTRELVDQPQH
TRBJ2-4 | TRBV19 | ASSPGGLAKNIQY
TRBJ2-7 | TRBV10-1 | ASSPRGVVHEQY
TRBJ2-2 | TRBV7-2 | ASSFAATLTGELF
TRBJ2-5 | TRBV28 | ASSLLRGKGETQY
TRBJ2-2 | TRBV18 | ASSPQYNTGELF
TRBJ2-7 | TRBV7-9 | ASSPGQVPVYEQY
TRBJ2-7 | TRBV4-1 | ASGPGLAGGYEQY
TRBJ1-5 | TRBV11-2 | ASSLVGIGTYSNQPQH
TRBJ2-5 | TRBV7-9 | ASSSPPRGPEETQY
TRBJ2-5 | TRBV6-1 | ASRLTTGTPKETQY
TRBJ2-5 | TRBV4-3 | ASSQGAREETQY
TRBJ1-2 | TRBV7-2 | ASSLLGGPGYT
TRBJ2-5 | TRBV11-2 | ASSDSGSFETQY
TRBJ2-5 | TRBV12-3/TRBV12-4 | ASSLRLGLAETQY
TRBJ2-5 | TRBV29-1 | SVGGGGRFQETQY
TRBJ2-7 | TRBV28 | ASSSQGELYEQY
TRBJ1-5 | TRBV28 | ASSLSYREDQPQH
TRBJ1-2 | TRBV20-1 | SARPRYEFGYGYT
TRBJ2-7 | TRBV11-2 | AGEGTGGNYEQY
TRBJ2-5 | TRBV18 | ASSPPGGSWETQY
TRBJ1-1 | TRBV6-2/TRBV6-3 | ASSLTGTGTEAF
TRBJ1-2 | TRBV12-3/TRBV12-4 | ASSEGLPLRDGYT
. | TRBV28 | ASSFRLAAQETQY
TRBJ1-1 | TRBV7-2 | ASSRQGSYTDAF
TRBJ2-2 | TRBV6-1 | ASSPSRELF
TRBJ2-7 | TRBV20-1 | SARDPLVAFGEQY
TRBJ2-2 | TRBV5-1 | AREFRTLNTGELF
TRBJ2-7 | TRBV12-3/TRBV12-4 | ASSLTSAYEQY
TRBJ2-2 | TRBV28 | ASISQGTGTGELF
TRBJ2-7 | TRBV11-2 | ASSLDLGGRAYEQY
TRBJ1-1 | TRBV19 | ASSIVSGAYTEAF
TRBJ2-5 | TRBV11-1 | ASSLGLGIAGVPETQY
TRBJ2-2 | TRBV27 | ASSPSSFPGELF
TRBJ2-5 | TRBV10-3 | AISGTGGRETQY
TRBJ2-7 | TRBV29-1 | SVGGTGVTYEQY
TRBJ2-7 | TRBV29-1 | SVEGVGLEFEQY
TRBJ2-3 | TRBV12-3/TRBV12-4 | ASKVGSGDTQY
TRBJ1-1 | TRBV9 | ASSNLLNTEAF
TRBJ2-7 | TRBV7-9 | ASSSDNEQY
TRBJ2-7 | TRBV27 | ASSYTPDGAYEQY
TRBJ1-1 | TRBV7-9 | ASSLLGVNEAF
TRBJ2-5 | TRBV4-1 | ASSQDSSDQETQY
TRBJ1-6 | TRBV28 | ASHRGSYNSPLH
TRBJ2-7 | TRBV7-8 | ASSLYAGSYEQY
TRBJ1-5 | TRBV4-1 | ASSQEGQVNQPQH
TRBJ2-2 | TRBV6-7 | ASDRTVTGELF
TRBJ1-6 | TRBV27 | ASSGDGASPLH